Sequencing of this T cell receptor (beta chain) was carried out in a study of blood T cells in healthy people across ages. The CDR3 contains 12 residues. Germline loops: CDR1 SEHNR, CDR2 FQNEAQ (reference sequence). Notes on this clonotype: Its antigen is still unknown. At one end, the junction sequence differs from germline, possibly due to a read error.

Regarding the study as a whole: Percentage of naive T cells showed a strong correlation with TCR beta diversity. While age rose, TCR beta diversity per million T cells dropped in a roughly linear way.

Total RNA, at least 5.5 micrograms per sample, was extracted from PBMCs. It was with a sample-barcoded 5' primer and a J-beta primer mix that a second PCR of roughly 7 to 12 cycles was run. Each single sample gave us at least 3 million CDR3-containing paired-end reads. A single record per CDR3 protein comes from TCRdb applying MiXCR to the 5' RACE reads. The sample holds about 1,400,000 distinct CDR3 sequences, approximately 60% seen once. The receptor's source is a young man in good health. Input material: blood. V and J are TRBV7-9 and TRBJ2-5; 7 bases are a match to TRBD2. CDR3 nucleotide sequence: TGTTCCAGCAGCTTAGGGGACTACGAACAGTACTTC. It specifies CSSSLGDYEQYF.